Each of the 27 T cell receptor beta chains below was sequenced from the same sample in a study of blood T cell repertoires in COVID-19. Produced via immunoSEQ multiplex PCR; TCRdb's table is partial and in-frame only. The repertoire holds some 200,000 clones, roughly 75% seen once, with under 8.5% in the top ten. The sequencing input was peripheral blood. Every receptor here comes from a woman aged 70-85 years with acute or convalescent COVID-19.

The CDR3 protein is CASSPRTGDLQPQHF. CDR3 nucleotide sequence: TGTGCCAGTAGTCCGCGGACAGGGGACCTTCAGCCCCAGCATTTT. The rearrangement joins TRBV19 to TRBJ1-5; 9 bases match TRBD1. Germline V gene data show CDR1 as LNHDA and CDR2 as SQIVND (reference sequence). The CDR3 contains 15 residues. V shed 5 bases, J shed 6 bases, and the junction held 8 bases outside the gene matches. The whole variable domain, filled in from reference TRBV19 and TRBJ1-5, reads DGGITQSPKYLFRKEGQNVTLSCEQNLNHDAMYWYRQDPGQGLRLIYYSQIVNDFQKGDIAEGYSVSREKKESFPLTVTSAQKNPTAFYLCASSPRTGDLQPQHFGDGTRLSIL.

The genes are TRBV6-5 and TRBJ2-7, with D unresolved. Germline assignment: CDR1 MNHEY and CDR2 SVGAGI. The CDR3 length is 16 residues. Trimming cost V 2 bases and J 0 bases, with 14 bases left between them. The CDR3 region has the DNA TGTGCCAGCAGTTACGATGTCAGCAGGATCTCCTACGAGCAGTACTTC. This encodes CASSYDVSRISYEQYF.

The V and J genes are TRBV7-2 and TRBJ2-7, with TRBD1 matching over 7 bases. The V gene end was trimmed by 5 bases and the J gene end by 6 bases; junction bases not matched to a gene: 7. Germline V gene sequence: CDR1 SGHTA, CDR2 FQGNSA. This CDR3 is built from 13 residues. DNA of the CDR3: TGTGCCAGCAGCCAGGGACAGTCCCGCGAGCAGTACTTC. This sequence encodes CASSQGQSREQYF.

The chain recombines TRBV11-2 with TRBJ2-7; 7 bases are a match to TRBD1. Germline-derived CDR1 and CDR2 are SGHAT and FQNNGV. There are 13 residues in the CDR3. V was clipped by 5 bases and J by 2 bases; unmatched bases: 3. CDR3 DNA: TGTGCCAGCAGCACAGACAGGGCCTACGAGCAGTACTTC. This codes for CASSTDRAYEQYF. Full variable domain (remainder filled in from reference TRBV11-2 and TRBJ2-7): EAGVAQSPRYKIIEKRQSVAFWCNPISGHATLYWYQQILGQGPKLLIQFQNNGVVDDSQLPKDRFSAERLKGVDSTLKIQPAKLEDSAVYLCASSTDRAYEQYFGPGTRLTVT.

The chain recombines TRBV5-1 with TRBJ2-3; a possible D gene is TRBD2 (6 bases). This CDR3 has 14 amino acids. V was cut by 7 bases and J by 6 bases, with 18 bases left in between. The germline gives CDR1 SGHRS, CDR2 YFSETQ. CDR3 residues: CASRSGEVVDTQYF. CDR3 coding DNA: TGCGCCAGCCGGTCGGGGGAAGTGGTTGATACGCAGTATTTT.

The chain combines TRBV5-6 with TRBJ2-5; TRBD2 might be the D (6 bases). Germline V gene lookup returns CDR1 SGHDT and CDR2 YYEEEE. CDR3 length: 14 residues. Trimming cost V 8 bases and J 5 bases, with 19 bases left between them. The CDR3 region is CASQWGLRDETQYF. The CDR3 DNA reads TGTGCCAGTCAATGGGGACTGCGTGACGAGACCCAGTACTTC.

The CDR3 spells CASSLTGVWDRGRETQYF. The CDR3 DNA reads TGTGCCAGCAGCTTAACCGGAGTTTGGGACAGGGGAAGAGAGACCCAGTACTTC. This chain connects TRBV7-2 to TRBJ2-5; 10 nucleotides line up with TRBD1. Germline V gives CDR1 SGHTA, CDR2 FQGNSA. CDR3 length: 18 amino acids. The trim removed 2 bases at V and 4 bases at J, leaving 13 bases unmatched.

The chain recombines TRBV25-1 with TRBJ2-5; 11 bases line up with TRBD1. Losses at the gene ends were 3 bases for V and 5 bases for J; bases not matched to a gene: 8. The CDR3 runs to 16 residues. The germline V gene encodes CDR1 MGHDK and CDR2 SYGVNS. The DNA of the CDR3 is TGTGCCAGCAGTGAGTCTGGACAGGGGGCAGCGGAGACCCAGTACTTC. This encodes CASSESGQGAAETQYF.

The chain couples TRBV9 to TRBJ1-5; 8 nucleotides agree with TRBD1. This CDR3 is 14 amino acids long. J gave up 4 bases and V 3 bases, and 3 bases lay outside the gene matches. CDR1 is SGDLS, CDR2 YYNGEE, per germline. CDR3 nucleotide sequence: TGTGCCAGCAGCGAACAGGGGGATAATCAGCCCCAGCATTTT. This sequence encodes CASSEQGDNQPQHF.

The genes are TRBV9 and TRBJ2-1, with TRBD1 matching 12 bases. CDR3 size: 17 residues. The junction had 12 bases not matched to a gene; V was cut back by 4 bases and J by 7 bases. Germline V gives CDR1 SGDLS, CDR2 YYNGEE. DNA for the CDR3: TGTGCCAGCAGCAGACGAAGGGGACAGGGGGCGGTTAATGAGCAGTTCTTC. This gives the protein CASSRRRGQGAVNEQFF.

The chain employs TRBV30 and TRBJ2-3, with D unresolved. V was shortened by 2 bases and J by 3 bases, with 15 bases between the two germline ends. This CDR3 region has 15 residues. Germline CDR1 GTSNPN, CDR2 SVGIG (reference sequence). CDR3 coding DNA: TGTGCCTGGAGTCCTCGCGGCCTCATGACAGATACGCAGTATTTT. This gives the protein CAWSPRGLMTDTQYF.

This chain links TRBV6-6 with TRBJ1-1, with 7 bases lining up with TRBD1. Germline V gene data show CDR1 as MNHNY and CDR2 as SVGAGI (reference sequence). The CDR3 sequence is 14 residues long. Trimming at V came to 5 bases and at J to 3 bases, leaving 6 bases not matched to a gene. DNA of the CDR3: TGTGCCAGCAGTCAACAGGGGCGGGACACTGAAGCTTTCTTT. Residues: CASSQQGRDTEAFF.

The CDR3 is CASSQAGTGTYEQYF. The CDR3 DNA reads as TGTGCCAGCAGCCAAGCCGGGACAGGGACCTACGAGCAGTACTTC. This chain links TRBV3-1 (or the pseudogene TRBV3-2) with TRBJ2-7; 9 nucleotides line up with TRBD1. The CDR3 covers 15 residues. Unmatched junction bases numbered 3, after V lost 1 base and J lost 2 bases. Germline loops: CDR1 LGHDT, CDR2 YNNKEL (reference sequence).

This chain connects TRBV5-4 to TRBJ1-2; TRBD1 is a possible D gene (5 bases). Germline lookup yields CDR1 SGHNT and CDR2 YYREEE (reference sequence). Trimming left V 4 bases short and J 2 bases short, with 15 bases between. The CDR3 is made up of 15 amino acids. For the CDR3, the DNA is TGTGCCAGCAGCCCCACGGGGGGGTCAAACTATGGCTACACCTTC. Its protein product is CASSPTGGSNYGYTF.

The chain uses TRBV19 and TRBJ2-5; D may be TRBD2 (5 bases). CDR3 length equals 14 residues. CDR1 and CDR2 (germline): LNHDA, SQIVND (reference sequence). The ends were cut back, 5 bases at V and 0 bases at J, with 10 bases in the middle. The CDR3 loop is CASSPQRNQETQYF. As DNA, the CDR3 is TGTGCCAGTAGTCCCCAGCGGAACCAAGAGACCCAGTACTTC.

V gene TRBV7-7 combines with J gene TRBJ2-3; D remains ambiguous. The CDR3 extends over 13 amino acids. The germline gives CDR1 SSHAT, CDR2 FNYEAQ (reference sequence). Trimming cost V 1 base and J 4 bases, with 6 bases left between them. The CDR3 protein is CASSLGIADTQYF. In nucleotides, the CDR3 is TGTGCCAGCAGCTTAGGTATAGCAGATACGCAGTATTTT.

The chain couples TRBV7-2 to TRBJ2-3; 10 nucleotides line up with TRBD2. The junction had 3 bases not matched to a gene; V was cut back by 4 bases and J by 2 bases. Germline CDR1 reads SGHTA; CDR2 reads FQGNSA. This CDR3 comprises 15 residues. The CDR3 DNA follows: TGTGCCAGCAGCTCACTAGCGGGGAACACAGATACGCAGTATTTT. Translating it yields CASSSLAGNTDTQYF.

The CDR3 sequence: CSVGQGGGEQFF. DNA of the CDR3: TGCAGCGTTGGGCAGGGAGGAGGTGAGCAGTTCTTC. The chain combines TRBV29-1 with TRBJ2-1; tentatively, D is TRBD2 (6 bases). The germline V and J ends were trimmed by 4 bases and 9 bases, with 13 bases remaining between them. This CDR3 has 12 residues. Germline V gives CDR1 SQVTM, CDR2 ANQGSEA.

CDR3 nucleotides: TGTGCCAGCAGTTACCCCCCCTACAGGGACACTGAAGCTTTCTTT. This gives the protein CASSYPPYRDTEAFF. This chain joins TRBV7-9 and TRBJ1-1, with a tentative D call TRBD1 (6 bases). V lost 6 bases and J lost 3, with 17 bases in between. The CDR3 has 15 residues. Germline V gene data show CDR1 as SEHNR and CDR2 as FQNEAQ (reference sequence).

This clone has a single count. The chain joins TRBV25-1 to TRBJ1-5, with D tentatively TRBD1 (5 bases). V was cut by 3 bases and J by 6 bases, with 9 bases left in between. The CDR3 is 13 amino acids. The germline gives CDR1 MGHDK, CDR2 SYGVNS. This CDR3 is CASSESDSQPQHF. CDR3 bases: TGTGCCAGCAGTGAGTCAGACAGTCAGCCCCAGCATTTT.

Worth noting for this clone: This sample includes further DNA sequences coding for the same CDR3. The chain combines TRBV5-1 with TRBJ2-1, with 8 positions matching TRBD2. There are 15 residues in the CDR3. Trimming cost V 3 bases and J 2 bases; bases outside gene matches: 4. CDR1 and CDR2 from the germline V gene are SGHRS and YFSETQ. The CDR3 spells CASSSLAGPYNEQFF. The CDR3 DNA follows: TGCGCCAGCAGCTCGCTAGCGGGCCCCTACAATGAGCAGTTCTTC.

J is TRBJ1-2 and V is TRBV5-1; no reliable D call. CDR3 length equals 13 residues. V lost 2 bases and J 2 bases, leaving 7 bases between the germline ends. The V gene's germline CDR1 is SGHRS and CDR2 YFSETQ. CDR3: CASSFGENYGYTF. DNA of the CDR3: TGCGCCAGCAGCTTCGGGGAGAACTATGGCTACACCTTC.

The chain has TRBV24-1 and TRBJ1-4; D remains unclear. This CDR3 region has 14 residues. The V and J ends lost 8 bases and 5 bases respectively, with 14 bases between them. CDR1 and CDR2 from the germline V gene are KGHDR and SFDVKD. CDR3 amino acids: CATTPVAVNEKLFF. CDR3 sequence (DNA): TGTGCCACCACCCCGGTCGCTGTCAATGAAAAACTGTTTTTT.

This clone came up a few times. This sequence joins TRBV6-2 or TRBV6-3 and TRBJ2-3, with a weak D call TRBD2 (7 bases). The V end was cut by 4 bases, the J end by 0 bases, with 11 bases between. The CDR3 extends over 15 amino acids. In germline, CDR1 is MNHEY, CDR2 SVGEGT. CDR3 protein: CASSWGGLSTDTQYF. The CDR3 DNA sequence: TGTGCCAGCAGTTGGGGGGGGCTTAGCACAGATACGCAGTATTTT.

This chain uses TRBV24-1 with TRBJ2-1, with TRBD1 identical over 9 bases. Germline CDR1 and CDR2: KGHDR and SFDVKD. J lost 7 bases, V lost 1 base, and 7 bases had no gene match. The CDR3 totals 16 residues. The CDR3 DNA is TGTGCCACCAGTGATTTCGGACAGGGGTCTAGGAATGAGCAGTTCTTC. The encoded protein is CATSDFGQGSRNEQFF.

DNA for the CDR3: TGTGCCAGTAGTATTCGAACTAGCGGGGGGGCCCGAGATACGCAGTATTTT. Translation: CASSIRTSGGARDTQYF. The chain carries TRBV19 and TRBJ2-3; 13 bases are shared with TRBD2. Germline V lookup: CDR1 LNHDA, CDR2 SQIVND (reference sequence). The CDR3 covers 17 residues. V shed 3 bases, J shed 5 bases, and the junction held 8 bases outside the gene matches.

J is TRBJ2-1 and V is TRBV11-2; TRBD2 is a possible D gene (6 bases). The CDR3 is made up of 14 amino acids. The germline V gene encodes CDR1 SGHAT and CDR2 FQNNGV. V lost 7 bases and J 9 bases, leaving 19 bases between the germline ends. CDR3 sequence reads: CASTRDPGESEQFF. CDR3 sequence (DNA): TGTGCCAGCACTAGGGACCCGGGGGAGAGTGAGCAGTTCTTC.